This is a list of T cell receptor beta chains from one sample in a study of cytomegalovirus exposure and HLA in healthy donors. Sequencing used immunoSEQ multiplex PCR; TCRdb keeps in-frame clones, though not all of them. The sample lists 90,000 to 100,000 clones; around 80% were seen once. The sample taken for sequencing was PBMCs. These receptors all come from a man aged 35-49 years in good health and CMV-seronegative. Both conserved end residues are part of each CDR3. The D gene is left open where the match is weak. Part of the rows lack a size; the others show once, few, many or a class for expanded clones.

V	D	size	J	length	CDR3	DNA
TRBV19	-	few	TRBJ1-3	15	CASSIGIRAGNTIYF	TGTGCCAGTAGTATCGGTATCAGGGCTGGAAACACCATATATTTT
TRBV5-1	TRBD1	-	TRBJ2-3	13	CASSVDRADTQYF	TGCGCCAGCAGCGTCGACAGGGCAGATACGCAGTATTTT
TRBV28	-	-	TRBJ1-1	12	CASGLGETEAFF	TGTGCCAGCGGGCTGGGCGAGACTGAAGCTTTCTTT
TRBV18	-	-	TRBJ2-2	17	CASSPQTVLGNTGELFF	TGTGCCAGCTCACCACAGACAGTCTTGGGAAACACCGGGGAGCTGTTTTTT
TRBV18	TRBD1	once	TRBJ1-1	13	CASSTTGRGEAFF	TGTGCCAGCTCAACGACAGGGCGAGGTGAAGCTTTCTTT
TRBV4-1	-	-	TRBJ2-1	15	CASSPYAGNYNEQFF	TGCGCCAGCAGCCCCTACGCAGGGAACTACAATGAGCAGTTCTTC
TRBV7-2	-	-	TRBJ2-2	17	CASSLEGARMNTGELFF	TGTGCCAGCAGCTTAGAAGGGGCCAGGATGAACACCGGGGAGCTGTTTTTT
TRBV29-1	-	-	TRBJ2-6	12	CSVDGGANVLTF	TGCAGCGTTGACGGTGGGGCCAACGTCCTGACTTTC
TRBV7-6	TRBD2	-	TRBJ2-5	18	CASSPRLAGGKYQETQYF	TGTGCCAGCAGCCCCCGGCTAGCGGGGGGAAAGTACCAAGAGACCCAGTACTTC
TRBV29-1	-	-	TRBJ2-3	12	CSVNGQTDTQYF	TGCAGCGTCAACGGACAGACAGATACGCAGTATTTT
TRBV6-1	TRBD1	-	TRBJ2-7	15	CASRARQGTPYEQYF	TGTGCCAGCAGAGCCCGACAGGGGACCCCCTACGAGCAGTACTTC
TRBV29-1	TRBD1	-	TRBJ1-2	12	CSVYRGNYGYTF	TGCAGCGTTTACAGGGGTAACTATGGCTACACCTTC
TRBV2	TRBD2	-	TRBJ2-3	15	CASSDTGLPIDTQYF	TGTGCCAGCAGCGATACGGGACTACCGATAGATACGCAGTATTTT
TRBV18	TRBD1	few	TRBJ1-1	15	CASSPRDRLTREAFF	TGTGCCAGCTCACCACGGGACAGGTTGACTCGTGAAGCTTTCTTT
TRBV25-1	-	-	TRBJ2-3	15	CASSEYGHGTDTQYF	TGTGCCAGCAGTGAATATGGGCATGGCACAGATACGCAGTATTTT